This T cell receptor beta chain was profiled in a study of blood T cells in healthy people across ages. This clonotype occurred a few times. For the second PCR, which ran for 7 to 11 cycles, a sample-barcoded 5' primer and a J-beta primer mix were used. Each CDR3 protein gets one entry after TCRdb re-called the 5' RACE reads with MiXCR. Of about 1,400,000 distinct CDR3 sequences listed, 40% to 50% were seen once; the top ten hold less than 8%. The CDR3 is 13 amino acids. The germline CDR1 and CDR2 sequences are SGHDN and FVKESK. V lost 1 base, J lost 6 bases, and 9 bases lay in between. The J gene is TRBJ2-5, the V gene TRBV14; D gene uncertain. The receptor's source is a young woman in good health. The specimen sequenced was blood. The CDR3 nucleotides are TGTGCCAGCAGCCAAGTCACGTTACAGACCCAGTACTTC. Translating it yields CASSQVTLQTQYF.